This T cell receptor (beta chain) came from a study of T cells in tuberculosis. Looking at the study overall: The T cells targeted glucose monomycolate, a mycobacterial lipid, via CD1B.

Sorting used thawed, overnight-rested PBMC stained with anti-CD3, a viability dye and GMM-loaded CD1B tetramer. C32 glucose monomycolate from Rhodococcus equi was loaded onto the CD1B tetramers. V shed 5 bases and J 0 bases; nucleotides not matched to a gene: 11. Germline CDR1 is SGHVS and CDR2 is FQNEAQ. The length of the CDR3 is 17 residues. Generated by immunoSEQ multiplex PCR, the TCRdb table keeps only in-frame clones and is missing some. The sample includes more than 70,000 clones, approximately 90% of them seen just once. This chain connects TRBV7-8 to TRBJ2-7, with 9 bases aligning to TRBD1. The sequenced sample was CD1b-GMM tetramer-negative cells sorted from PBMCs. The source is an adult woman with latent tuberculosis. CDR3: CASSRVTGGLSSYEQYV. The CDR3, as DNA: TGTGCCAGCAGCAGAGTTACAGGGGGCCTTAGCTCCTACGAGCAGTACGTC.